The sequence of this T cell receptor beta chain was determined in a study of cytomegalovirus exposure and HLA in healthy donors listed by TCRdb under 2017. Concerning the study at large: An earlier analysis of several hundred of the donors reported 250 to 300 Gb of sequence data and 90 million to 120 million unique TCR beta sequences obtained from some 200 million T cells. In a later genetic analysis, genome-wide SNP genotypes for about three fifths of the roughly 670 donors were used, and that subset was treated as a discovery cohort. Roughly 320 gigabases of sequencing data and around 88 million unique TCR sequences made up an early release that covered under 750 HLA-typed donors. Four or five DR-DQ haplotypes were treated as single units for association and clustering because of strong linkage in the cohort. Both class I and class II loci were covered by HLA typing, at four-digit resolution. The study combined high-throughput TCR immunosequencing, statistical association of individual TCRs with disease status, and machine learning to predict cytomegalovirus infection status. In a later analysis, previously published TCR beta repertoires from 670 or so donors were re-analyzed and high-resolution HLA genotyping was added so that TCR occurrence patterns could be studied. To decide whether each TCR beta V gene segment behaved as functional or pseudogenic, an earlier analysis of approximately 600 of the donors relied on high-throughput TCR beta sequencing. The study aimed to test whether signatures of past pathogen exposure could be identified by cataloging public T cell receptors. In addition to the first cohort of 666 subjects, a separate validation cohort of around 110 different subjects was used. Of the roughly 420 genotyped donors, 80% to 90% were placed in the genetic ancestry cluster associated with self-reported Caucasian donors. Across 300 to 500 genotyped donors of the cohort, an average of roughly 250,000 unique TCR beta nucleotide sequences per donor were sequenced, and approximately 17% of those sequences were non-productive. Every repertoire in the discovery cohort had been generated on one and the same sequencing platform. The study used immunosequencing to profile the T cell repertoires of around 600 subjects and linked those repertoires to cytomegalovirus serostatus. The later analysis used no new phenotypic data to find candidate immune exposures, relying instead on TCR beta sequences and their occurrence across donors. Donor age, sex, ethnicity and CMV serostatus were compiled alongside the repertoire data. Typing coverage differed by locus: A, B, C, DRB1 and DQB1 were typed in about 629-630 donors, DQA1 in around 500, DPA1 in 600 to 610, and DPB1 in 472.

Summary of the overall study and its limitations: Sequencing depth was assumed to be roughly uniform across donors in the presence/absence analyses, though that assumption may not hold. A further reported finding was that TCR beta sequences accurately predicted the HLA-A and HLA-B alleles for most subjects in the first cohort. In vitro tests confirmed that a few of the cytomegalovirus-associated TCR beta chains recognize cytomegalovirus antigens. The study listed 164 TCR beta chains as associated with cytomegalovirus. Correlated functional status among segregating V segments might reflect linkage disequilibrium, but an unknown experimental factor could not be ruled out. A later analysis associated 17,000 or so TCR beta sequences with specific HLA alleles at a false discovery rate of 0.05. An earlier analysis of 587 of the donors showed that most TCR beta V segments appeared in productive rearrangements either about 87% or about 30% of the time, which broadly matched IMGT annotations. A later analysis reported that several top co-occurrence clusters appeared linked to parvovirus B19, influenza, CMV and Epstein-Barr virus. Some IMGT-functional V segments, including TRBV6-2 and TRBV6-3, could not be distinguished by the 87-base-pair reads and were therefore excluded. Immune exposure information for the cohort was limited to CMV serostatus. In a later genetic analysis, fewer N-insertions in productive TCRs were reported among donors in an Asian-associated ancestry cluster than the 666-donor mean. According to a later analysis, TCR association rates differed among HLA loci, with DRB1 alleles showing the most associated TCRs and HLA-C alleles showing the fewest. Because counts were too low, about 17 rarely observed V segments, including chromosome 9 orphons, were excluded from the earlier analysis of roughly 580 of the donors. A later analysis found that HLA-associated TCR beta chains were more clonally expanded and had lower generation probabilities than equally common non-associated chains. A later analysis found that most CMV-associated TCR beta chains appeared HLA-restricted, with HLA associations seemingly driven largely by CMV exposure. This cohort had only TCR beta chains sequenced, and the lack of alpha or paired-chain data limited which features could be detected. While some public TCRs were present in many individuals, most TCR sequences turned up only very rarely across donors. When HLA alleles, especially DR and DQ, strongly co-occurred, TCR associations were difficult to assign to individual alleles. The authors suggested that the approach could potentially be generalized to other disease states and immunological phenotypes. A cluster of highly shared sequence variants was judged likely to be a technical artifact of the sequencing pipeline. Because some donors lacked HLA typing at each locus, the association tests relied only on the typed subset. Cytomegalovirus status was reported to be diagnosed by the classifier with high specificity and sensitivity in both the original and validation cohorts. In a later genetic analysis, a missense DCLRE1C variant was associated with V-gene and J-gene trimming of TCR beta chains, and the association was replicated in an independent cohort.

A distance of 10 bases separates the germline ends of V and J, which lose 6 bases and 4 bases respectively. The CDR3 runs 13 residues from the cysteine to the phenylalanine. Left in the record is the CDR3 DNA by itself, 39 bases read in frame from the first base. As encoded in the germline V gene, CDR1 is MNHEY while CDR2 is SVGAGI. Libraries were prepared through the immunoSEQ multiplex PCR assay. The multiplex PCR relied on a mix of 60 forward primers for TCR Vbeta segments and 13 reverse primers for TCR Jbeta segments. A multiplex PCR assay on genomic DNA amplified the CDR3 region of rearranged TCR beta genes. The amplified TCR beta libraries were sequenced on the Illumina HiSeq System as 87-base-pair reads. The authors processed their data as follows. In a later analysis, 70 million to 95 million unique TCR beta chains were counted across the 650 to 750 repertoires, and roughly 9.9 million of these chains were shared by at least two donors. A nearest-neighbor algorithm error-corrected the raw reads and collapsed the reads into unique sequences, merging closely related sequences to remove PCR and sequencing errors. V, D and J gene segments were assigned by aligning CDR3 sequences to IMGT reference sequences. For a sequence to be retained, a match of at least six nucleotides was required to both a V gene segment and a J gene segment. Rearrangements were called productive when the CDR3 lacked stop codons and stayed in frame with V and J; all others were non-productive. Following IMGT convention, CDR3 was defined as the stretch from the second conserved V-encoded cysteine to the conserved J-encoded phenylalanine. The earlier analysis of 587 of the donors excluded sequences that lacked an unambiguous match to a single V gene segment. An earlier analysis of several hundred of the donors called V segments functional above 56.7% productive rearrangements and segregating when the between-donor standard deviation exceeded 5%. A statistical classification framework was developed to diagnose cytomegalovirus status using the catalog of TCR beta chain sequences. A later analysis assigned V and J genes by comparing TCR nucleotide sequences with IMGT/GENE-DB human TR gene sequences. The TCRdist pipeline was used in a later analysis to assign CDR3 sequences and most-parsimonious VDJ recombination scenarios. A later analysis defined each TCR beta chain by its CDR3 amino acid sequence plus V-gene family, and excluded reads lacking a unique V-gene family. A later analysis removed 550 to 650 highly shared, low-generation-probability nucleotide sequences to deal with suspected cross-contamination and a sequencing artifact. For each public chain, a later analysis derived a clonal expansion index from normalized ranks of inferred template counts within each repertoire. In a later analysis, generation probabilities were computed with a VDJ recombination model fitted to out-of-frame rearrangements, and the resulting probabilities were checked against IGoR. In a later analysis, hypergeometric tests were used to score TCR-TCR, TCR-HLA and TCR-CMV co-occurrence, with a repertoire-size bias correction applied to TCR pairs. False discovery rates were estimated in a later analysis by permuting HLA or CMV assignments 20 times. In a later analysis, co-occurring TCRs were grouped using DBSCAN, with TCRdist sequence similarity added in when clustering inside HLA-allele-positive subsets. For co-occurrence clustering, repertoires with fewer than 30,000 or more than 120,000 public chains were excluded, along with five repertoires with anomalous nucleotide sharing. This immuneACCESS table, as held by TCRdb, lists in-frame sequences with V and J called but not all clones. Of the missing ones, under half trace to an unresolved V gene in checked studies; the others have no known cause. The V and J calls and clone size come from that table; D and trimming were worked out from the DNA. Present in this sample are around 190,000 clones, 65% to 80% of which were seen just once. Clones ranked in the top ten supply 1.1% of the sample.

The cohort comprised more than 550 healthy bone marrow donors. Cohort members were all nominally healthy when sampled, although unrecorded immune exposures were likely present. The donor tested CMV seronegative, placing the donor among the 350 or so seronegative members of the cohort. A peripheral blood sample was provided by each donor, and peripheral blood mononuclear cells were used for TCR beta sequencing. The Qiagen DNeasy Blood Extraction Kit was used to extract genomic DNA from the blood cell samples. With regard to this clone: Its antigen target is currently unknown. Per-nucleotide qualities are absent, and no much larger clonotype sits a single base away.

The V and J genes are TRBV6-5 and TRBJ1-3; no D gene is confidently identified. The receptor was isolated from a woman aged 35 to 49 in good health and CMV-seronegative. What was sequenced was PBMCs. The CDR3 corresponds to CASRLSPGNTIYF. The nucleotides read TGTGCCAGCAGACTCTCCCCGGGAAACACCATATATTTT.